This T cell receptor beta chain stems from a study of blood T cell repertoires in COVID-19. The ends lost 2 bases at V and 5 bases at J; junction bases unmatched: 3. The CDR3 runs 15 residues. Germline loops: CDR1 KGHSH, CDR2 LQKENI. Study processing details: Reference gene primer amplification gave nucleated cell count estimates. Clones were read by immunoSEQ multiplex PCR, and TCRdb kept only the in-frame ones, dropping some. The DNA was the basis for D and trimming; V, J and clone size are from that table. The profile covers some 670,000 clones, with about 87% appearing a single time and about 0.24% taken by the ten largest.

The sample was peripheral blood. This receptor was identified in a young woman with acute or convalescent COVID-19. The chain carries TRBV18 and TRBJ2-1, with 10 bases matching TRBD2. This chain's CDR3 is CASSPRLAGDNEQFF. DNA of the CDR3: TGTGCCAGCTCACCAAGGCTAGCGGGGGACAATGAGCAGTTCTTC.